A single sample is the source of the 21 T cell receptor beta chains below, sequenced in a study of blood T cells in healthy people across ages. Combining a sample-barcoded 5' primer with a J-beta primer mix, a second PCR ran for roughly 6 to 12 cycles. Each CDR3 protein gets one entry after TCRdb re-called the 5' RACE reads with MiXCR. This sample has 660,000 or so distinct CDR3 sequences, with approximately 50% found just once. Sequencing was done on a sample of blood. These receptors all come from a man aged 55 to 70 in good health.

V is TRBV13 and J is TRBJ1-5; D is possibly TRBD1 (5 bases). The CDR3 loop spans 14 amino acids. Trimming pared 3 bases from V and 3 bases from J, leaving 9 bases between. CDR1 is PRHDT, CDR2 FYEKMQ, per germline (reference sequence). The CDR3, as DNA: TGTGCCAGCAGCTTTGGGGGAGTCAATCAGCCCCAGCATTTT. It is translated as CASSFGGVNQPQHF.

The gene calls are TRBV4-1 and TRBJ2-5; 9 nucleotides agree with TRBD2. Looked up from germline, CDR1 is MGHRA and CDR2 is YSYEKL. V dropped 0 bases and J dropped 5; count of bases not matched to a gene: 10. This CDR3 spans 17 amino acids. In DNA form, the CDR3 reads TGCGCCAGCAGCCAAGAGGGGGCGGGGGGGCCATTGGAGACCCAGTACTTC. It yields the protein CASSQEGAGGPLETQYF.

This chain uses TRBV27 with TRBJ2-7; TRBD2 aligns across 13 bases. The V segment lost 6 bases and the J segment 2 bases; nucleotides outside the gene matches: 7. The CDR3 covers 16 residues. Germline CDR1 is MNHEY and CDR2 is SMNVEV (reference sequence). Here the CDR3 DNA reads TGTGCCAGCAGGAGAGGGACTAGCGGGGACGCCTACGAGCAGTACTTC. It codes for CASRRGTSGDAYEQYF.

This clonotype was counted only a few times. This chain links TRBV20-1 with TRBJ1-2; 8 bases agree with TRBD1. Germline assignment: CDR1 DFQATT and CDR2 SNEGSKA (reference sequence). After removal of 3 bases from V and 5 bases from J, the junction contained 8 bases not matched to a gene. The CDR3 is 14 amino acids. Here the CDR3 reads CSARGGQGVYGYTF. CDR3 DNA: TGCAGTGCTAGGGGAGGACAGGGAGTATATGGCTACACCTTC.

The CDR3 nucleotides read TGTGCCAGCAGCCGAGAGAGGCAGGGCACAGATACGCAGTATTTT. Translation gives CASSRERQGTDTQYF. The V gene is TRBV3-1, the J gene TRBJ2-3; D gene unclear. CDR3 length: 15 amino acids. V lost 4 bases to trimming and J lost 1 base, with 12 bases between them. Germline assignment: CDR1 LGHDT and CDR2 YNNKEL (reference sequence).

The gene calls are TRBV10-1 and TRBJ2-1; either TRBD1 or TRBD2 may supply D (5 bases each). Trimming shortened V by 0 bases and J by 12 bases, and 15 bases separated the two germline ends. This CDR3 region has 14 residues. Germline values: CDR1 WNHNN, CDR2 SYGVQD (reference sequence). CDR3 DNA sequence: TGCGCCAGCAGTGAGTCGGCAGGGACCCATGGGCAGTTCTTC. This sequence encodes CASSESAGTHGQFF.

V usage is TRBV5-1 and J usage is TRBJ2-1; 11 nucleotides align to TRBD1. The CDR3 length is 15 residues. Per the germline V gene, CDR1 is SGHRS and CDR2 is YFSETQ. The J segment lost 6 bases and the V segment lost 3 bases, leaving 5 bases of the junction unmatched. This chain's CDR3 is CASSSTGTGGNEQFF. CDR3 in DNA: TGCGCCAGCAGCTCAACCGGGACAGGGGGCAATGAGCAGTTCTTC.

J is TRBJ1-2 and V is TRBV27, with D maybe TRBD1 (6 bases). Trimming removed 4 bases at V and 3 bases at J, with 15 bases between. The CDR3 runs 15 residues. Looked up from germline, CDR1 is MNHEY and CDR2 is SMNVEV (reference sequence). In DNA, the CDR3 is TGTGCCAGCAGTTCCCCCCGCGGGGGCGACTATGGCTACACCTTC. Translation gives CASSSPRGGDYGYTF.

A single count supports this clonotype. CDR3 protein: CASSRGGLPGELFF. The CDR3 region has the DNA TGTGCCAGCAGTAGGGGGGGCCTACCCGGGGAGCTGTTTTTT. The chain employs TRBV7-9 and TRBJ2-2; a possible D gene is TRBD2 (7 bases). Trimming cost V 6 bases and J 6 bases, with 14 bases left between them. This CDR3 has 14 residues. Germline CDR1 is SEHNR and CDR2 is FQNEAQ (reference sequence).

The CDR3 DNA reads as TGCAGTGCAAGCCCCTCGCCAAATACGCAGTATTTT. Protein sequence: CSASPSPNTQYF. This chain links TRBV20-1 with TRBJ2-3; no definite D call. V lost 6 bases and J 7 bases, leaving 14 bases between the germline ends. The germline V gene has CDR1 DFQATT and CDR2 SNEGSKA (reference sequence). This CDR3 is 12 amino acids long.

The rearrangement uses TRBV20-1 and TRBJ2-7; D may be TRBD2 (6 bases). Matching the DNA end better, TRBJ2-5 makes the J call doubtful. Per germline, CDR1 DFQATT and CDR2 SNEGSKA (reference sequence). The CDR3 sequence is 14 residues long. The CDR3 loop reads CSARWDSRTQTQYF. DNA of the CDR3: TGCAGTGCTAGGTGGGACTCGCGTACCCAGACCCAGTACTTC.

The table lists this clonotype with a few counts. The rearrangement joins TRBV7-2 to TRBJ2-1; TRBD2 is a possible D gene (5 bases). Trimming took 4 bases from V and 7 from J, leaving 17 bases between them. CDR1 SGHTA and CDR2 FQGNSA come from the germline V gene. The CDR3 contains 15 residues. CDR3 sequence (DNA): TGTGCCAGCAGCTCCCTTGTAGGCTCGGGGAATGAGCAGTTCTTC. Its translation: CASSSLVGSGNEQFF.

The rearrangement joins TRBV7-9 to TRBJ2-4; 7 positions agree with TRBD1. The CDR3 contains 19 residues. V lost 4 bases to trimming and J lost 0 bases; unmatched junction nucleotides: 15. Germline V lookup: CDR1 SEHNR, CDR2 FQNEAQ (reference sequence). CDR3 DNA sequence: TGTGCCAGCAGCTCCACGACAGGGTTCCTTTTCCTAGCCAAAAACATTCAGTACTTC. Protein sequence: CASSSTTGFLFLAKNIQYF.

The chain recombines TRBV10-3 with TRBJ2-3, with D uncertain. CDR3 length equals 15 residues. From germline, CDR1 is ENHRY and CDR2 SYGVKD. Trimming pared 0 bases from V and 1 base from J, leaving 8 bases between. Written as DNA, the CDR3 is TGTGCCATCAGTGAGTCAGTAGAGGGCACAGATACGCAGTATTTT. Its protein is CAISESVEGTDTQYF.

There are many counts of this clonotype. V and J are TRBV6-6 and TRBJ2-3, with 9 positions matching TRBD2. Germline V gene sequence: CDR1 MNHNY, CDR2 SVGAGI (reference sequence). The CDR3 sequence is 15 residues long. With V trimmed by 6 bases and J by 6 bases, 10 bases remained unmatched. CDR3 bases: TGTGCCAGCAGGTCGAGCGGGGGGACCACGGATACGCAGTATTTT. It encodes CASRSSGGTTDTQYF.

This clonotype was picked up many times. As DNA, the CDR3 is TGTGCCAGCAGTATATCCGGGGCACAGCCCCAGCATTTT. Protein sequence: CASSISGAQPQHF. The chain employs TRBV28 and TRBJ1-5, with D maybe TRBD1 (5 bases). Germline values: CDR1 MDHEN, CDR2 SYDVKM. V was trimmed by 5 bases and J by 7 bases, leaving 12 bases between them. The CDR3 totals 13 residues.

The rearrangement links TRBV5-1 to TRBJ2-3, with 7 bases that match TRBD1. The CDR3 loop spans 16 amino acids. Unmatched junction bases numbered 11, after V lost 1 base and J lost 6 bases. The germline gives CDR1 SGHRS, CDR2 YFSETQ. The CDR3 spells CASSLTRQGHRDTQYF. The CDR3 coding sequence is TGCGCCAGCAGCTTGACCCGACAGGGCCACCGGGATACGCAGTATTTT.

A single count supports this clonotype. The chain recombines TRBV6-1 with TRBJ2-5; D gene ambiguous. Per germline, CDR1 MNHNS and CDR2 SASEGT. There are 15 residues in the CDR3. V was cut by 2 bases and J by 0 bases, with 10 bases left in between. The CDR3 spells CASSESVTYQETQYF. In DNA form, the CDR3 reads TGTGCCAGCAGTGAATCTGTGACATACCAAGAGACCCAGTACTTC.

This clonotype appeared a few times. This chain uses TRBV7-2 with TRBJ2-1; D call uncertain. The V gene's germline CDR1 is SGHTA and CDR2 FQGNSA. Trimming removed 0 bases at V and 4 bases at J, with 13 bases between. The CDR3 loop spans 16 amino acids. The CDR3 bases are TGTGCCAGCAGCTTAGCTACGCGCTATCGGTACAATGAGCAGTTCTTC. Translated, it gives CASSLATRYRYNEQFF.

Worth noting for this clonotype: Mismatch with germline at one junction end may stem from a read error. The gene calls are TRBV6-5 and TRBJ2-1; D is perhaps TRBD1 or TRBD2 (5 bases each). The germline CDR1 and CDR2 sequences are MNHEY and SVGAGI. CDR3 size: 13 residues. CDR3 DNA sequence: TGTGCCAGCAGTGACTCGAGGGGCGGGGAGCAGTTCTTC. The encoded protein is CASSDSRGGEQFF.

The gene calls are TRBV3-1 and TRBJ2-1; the match to TRBD1 covers 9 bases. Germline lookup yields CDR1 LGHDT and CDR2 YNNKEL (reference sequence). With V trimmed by 0 bases and J by 4 bases, 4 bases remained unmatched. CDR3 length: 16 amino acids. The CDR3 loop reads CASSQDSGQGYNEQFF. The DNA for the CDR3 is TGTGCCAGCAGCCAAGATTCAGGACAGGGGTACAATGAGCAGTTCTTC.